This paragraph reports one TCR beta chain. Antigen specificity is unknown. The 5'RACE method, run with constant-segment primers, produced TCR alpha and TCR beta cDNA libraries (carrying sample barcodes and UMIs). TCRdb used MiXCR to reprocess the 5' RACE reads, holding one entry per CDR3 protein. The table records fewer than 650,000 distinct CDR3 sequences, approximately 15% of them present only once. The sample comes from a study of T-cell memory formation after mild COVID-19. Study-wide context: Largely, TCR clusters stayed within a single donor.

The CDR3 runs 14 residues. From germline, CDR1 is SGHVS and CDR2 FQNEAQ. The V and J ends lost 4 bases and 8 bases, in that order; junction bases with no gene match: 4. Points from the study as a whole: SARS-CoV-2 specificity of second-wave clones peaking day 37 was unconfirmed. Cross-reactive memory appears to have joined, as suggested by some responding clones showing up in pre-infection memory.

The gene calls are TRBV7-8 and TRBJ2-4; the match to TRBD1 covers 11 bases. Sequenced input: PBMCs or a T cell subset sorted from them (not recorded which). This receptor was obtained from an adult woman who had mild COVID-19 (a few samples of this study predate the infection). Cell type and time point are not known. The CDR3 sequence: CASSYRDRGDIQYF. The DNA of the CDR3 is TGTGCCAGCAGCTACCGGGACAGGGGGGACATTCAGTACTTC.